This entry lists 5 T cell receptor beta chains sequenced from one sample in a study of technical replicates of blood from several donors. TCRdb's copy holds only in-frame clones and misses some; the assay was immunoSEQ multiplex PCR. The sample consists of about 80,000 clones, roughly 90% of them appearing once. Sequenced input: T cells isolated from PBMCs. These receptors were collected from a human donor in good health.

The chain joins TRBV7-9 to TRBJ2-5, with 13 positions matching TRBD2. Trimming removed 5 bases from V and 2 bases from J; junction bases left unmatched: 11. The CDR3 loop spans 18 amino acids. Germline V CDR1 and CDR2: SEHNR, FQNEAQ (reference sequence). CDR3: CASSPRRTSGSFQETQYF. CDR3 coding DNA: TGTGCCAGCAGCCCTAGGCGGACTAGCGGGAGTTTTCAAGAGACCCAGTACTTC. The full variable domain, its missing parts supplied by reference TRBV7-9 and TRBJ2-5, is DTGVSQNPRHKITKRGQNVTFRCDPISEHNRLYWYRQTLGQGPEFLTYFQNEAQLEKSRLLSDRFSAERPKGSFSTLEIQRTEQGDSAMYLCASSPRRTSGSFQETQYFGPGTRLLVL.

The chain employs TRBV5-6 and TRBJ1-1, with TRBD1 as a possible D gene (5 bases). Trimming took 4 bases from V and 3 from J, leaving 10 bases between them. Germline CDR1 reads SGHDT; CDR2 reads YYEEEE. The CDR3 extends over 13 amino acids. The CDR3 DNA reads as TGTGCCAGCAGCCAAGGGGCGTACACTGAAGCTTTCTTT. It translates to CASSQGAYTEAFF.

The J gene is TRBJ1-4, the V gene TRBV28; 7 nucleotides align to TRBD1. The CDR3 is 18 residues long. V gave up 4 bases and J gave up 13 bases; unmatched junction bases: 24. The germline gives CDR1 MDHEN, CDR2 SYDVKM. The CDR3 is CASSYLLMTGPSVGGLFF. The CDR3 nucleotides are TGTGCCAGCAGTTATCTTCTTATGACAGGGCCTAGCGTAGGGGGACTGTTTTTT.

CDR3 DNA: TGTGCCAGCAGCTTAACACAATCCTACGAGCAGTACTTC. Amino acids: CASSLTQSYEQYF. This sequence joins TRBV7-8 and TRBJ2-7; unclear D gene. Germline values: CDR1 SGHVS, CDR2 FQNEAQ. CDR3 length equals 13 residues. V gave up 2 bases and J gave up 1 base, with 6 bases separating them.

This chain uses TRBV28 with TRBJ2-2, with a possible D match to TRBD2 (5 bases). The germline gives CDR1 MDHEN, CDR2 SYDVKM. The CDR3 length is 12 residues. V lost 8 bases and J 7 bases, leaving 11 bases between the germline ends. The CDR3, as DNA: TGTGCCAGCTTCGGGGTGGTCGGGGAGCTGTTTTTT. Protein product: CASFGVVGELFF.